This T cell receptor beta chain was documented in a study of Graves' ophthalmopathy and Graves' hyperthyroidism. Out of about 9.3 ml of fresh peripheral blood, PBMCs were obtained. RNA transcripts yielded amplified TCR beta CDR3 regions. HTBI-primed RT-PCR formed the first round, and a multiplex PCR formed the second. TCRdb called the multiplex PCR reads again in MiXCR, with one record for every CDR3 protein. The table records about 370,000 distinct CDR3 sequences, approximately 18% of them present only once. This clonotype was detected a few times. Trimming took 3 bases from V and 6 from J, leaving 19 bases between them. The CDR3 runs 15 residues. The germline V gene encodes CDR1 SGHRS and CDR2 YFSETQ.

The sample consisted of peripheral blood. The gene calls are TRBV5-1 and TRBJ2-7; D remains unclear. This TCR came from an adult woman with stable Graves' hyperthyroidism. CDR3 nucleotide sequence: TGCGCCAGCAGCTCCTTCGTAGGGTCGACCTCCGAGCAGTACTTC. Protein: CASSSFVGSTSEQYF.